The 20 T cell receptor beta chains listed next were all sequenced from one sample in a study of PD-1 blockade in classical Hodgkin lymphoma. Each and every patient relapsed after autologous stem cell transplantation, and patients got differing brentuximab vedotin exposure. Here immunoSEQ multiplex PCR was the method, and the copy in TCRdb shows in-frame clones only, minus some. The sample shows 15,000 or so clones, about 86% of them seen only once. The sample was peripheral blood mononuclear cells (PBMCs), taken at baseline. These receptors were collected from a human donor with classical Hodgkin lymphoma.

The chain carries TRBV5-1 and TRBJ2-5; TRBD2 agrees at 9 bases. The length of the CDR3 is 14 residues. Germline V lookup: CDR1 SGHRS, CDR2 YFSETQ. The V gene end was trimmed by 4 bases and the J gene end by 5 bases; junction bases not matched to a gene: 6. The DNA of the CDR3 is TGCGCCAGCAGCGGAGGGGCGGGGGGGGAGACCCAGTACTTC. Amino acids: CASSGGAGGETQYF.

The chain links TRBV11-1 to TRBJ2-7; tentatively, D is TRBD2 (5 bases). CDR1 SGHAT and CDR2 FQDESV come from the germline V gene (reference sequence). Trimming stripped 4 bases from V and 4 bases from J, with 14 bases between. CDR3 length: 14 residues. CDR3 DNA: TGTGCCAGCAGCTCCCGACTACGTAGGTACGAGCAGTACTTC. Translating gives CASSSRLRRYEQYF.

J is TRBJ2-5 and V is TRBV14; D is unclear. This CDR3 has 13 amino acids. CDR1 and CDR2 (germline): SGHDN, FVKESK. V was shortened by 5 bases and J by 5 bases, with 12 bases between the two germline ends. CDR3 sequence: CASSKVLWETQYF. CDR3 coding DNA: TGTGCCAGCAGCAAGGTTCTCTGGGAGACCCAGTACTTC.

This clone was seen just once. This chain links TRBV11-2 with TRBJ2-1; 8 bases match TRBD2. The length of the CDR3 is 17 residues. V gave up 1 base and J gave up 2 bases; unmatched junction bases: 7. CDR1 SGHAT and CDR2 FQNNGV come from the germline V gene. The DNA for the CDR3 is TGTGCCAGCAGCTTAGGGGTTGCGGGAGGCCCCTACAATGAGCAGTTCTTC. Translation: CASSLGVAGGPYNEQFF.

This chain uses TRBV28 with TRBJ2-7; weak D call: TRBD1 (6 bases). Germline V gene data show CDR1 as MDHEN and CDR2 as SYDVKM. This CDR3 has 16 residues. Trimming removed 5 bases at V and 3 bases at J, with 20 bases between. The CDR3 protein is CASSRNTGIKSYEQYF. The CDR3 bases are TGTGCCAGCAGTAGGAATACAGGGATTAAGAGCTACGAGCAGTACTTC. The variable domain in full, completed from reference TRBV28 and TRBJ2-7, reads DVKVTQSSRYLVKRTGEKVFLECVQDMDHENMFWYRQDPGLGLRLIYFSYDVKMKEKGDIPEGYSVSREKKERFSLILESASTNQTSMYLCASSRNTGIKSYEQYFGPGTRLTVT.

This sequence joins TRBV4-3 and TRBJ2-2; D gene unclear. This CDR3 has 16 amino acids. CDR1 LGHNA and CDR2 YSLEER come from the germline V gene. With 0 bases removed from V and 0 bases from J, the gap between germline ends came to 8 bases. This chain's CDR3 is CASSQDSLANTGELFF. The CDR3 DNA is TGCGCCAGCAGCCAAGATAGCCTAGCGAACACCGGGGAGCTGTTTTTT.

V is TRBV30 and J is TRBJ1-1; D gene uncertain. CDR3 length: 13 amino acids. CDR1 and CDR2 (germline): GTSNPN, SVGIG (reference sequence). V lost 2 bases and J lost 6, with 13 bases in between. CDR3 region: CAWSLVKNAEAFF. The CDR3 bases are TGTGCCTGGAGTCTAGTAAAAAACGCTGAAGCTTTCTTT.

The chain has TRBV5-1 and TRBJ1-1, with D possibly being TRBD1 (5 bases). The germline CDR1 and CDR2 sequences are SGHRS and YFSETQ. This CDR3 is built from 17 residues. V lost 5 bases and J 0 bases, leaving 20 bases between the germline ends. CDR3 amino acids: CASSILSATGVNTEAFF. The CDR3 nucleotides are TGCGCCAGCAGTATCCTTAGCGCCACGGGGGTGAACACTGAAGCTTTCTTT.

This clone was recorded a few times. This rearrangement joins TRBV30 to TRBJ2-1; D tentatively fits TRBD1 or TRBD2 (5 bases each). The ends were cut back, 3 bases at V and 6 bases at J, with 9 bases in the middle. This CDR3 spans 12 amino acids. In germline, CDR1 is GTSNPN, CDR2 SVGIG (reference sequence). The CDR3 DNA sequence: TGTGCCTGGAGCGGGGCATCCAATGAGCAGTTCTTC. Protein: CAWSGASNEQFF. Based on the CDR3 plus reference TRBV30 and TRBJ2-1, the full variable domain is SQTIHQWPATLVQPVGSPLSLECTVEGTSNPNLYWYRQAAGRGLQLLFYSVGIGQISSEVPQNLSASRPQDRQFILSSKKLLLSDSGFYLCAWSGASNEQFFGPGTRLTVL.

The rearrangement links TRBV2 to TRBJ2-5; D is possibly TRBD2 (6 bases). This CDR3 comprises 15 residues. CDR1 is SNHLY and CDR2 is FYNNEI in the germline V gene. V shed 3 bases and J shed 1 base, with 12 bases lying between them. The CDR3 reads CASSERLGTQETQYF. The DNA for the CDR3 is TGTGCCAGCAGTGAGAGACTAGGGACCCAAGAGACCCAGTACTTC.

The rearrangement uses TRBV10-3 and TRBJ2-3; 8 positions agree with TRBD2. The J segment lost 5 bases and the V segment lost 7 bases, leaving 8 bases of the junction unmatched. Per germline, CDR1 ENHRY and CDR2 SYGVKD. The CDR3 spans 14 residues. CDR3 region: CAINPSGGGDTQYF. CDR3 in DNA: TGTGCCATCAATCCCAGCGGGGGTGGAGATACGCAGTATTTT.

The chain has TRBV7-2 and TRBJ1-1, with a tentative D call TRBD1 (5 bases). The CDR3 is 13 residues long. Germline CDR1 is SGHTA and CDR2 is FQGNSA. Trimming shortened V by 0 bases and J by 4 bases, and 6 bases separated the two germline ends. The CDR3 DNA follows: TGTGCCAGCAGCTTAGCAGGGGTCACTGAAGCTTTCTTT. It yields the protein CASSLAGVTEAFF. Full variable domain (missing parts from reference TRBV7-2 and TRBJ1-1): GAGVSQSPSNKVTEKGKDVELRCDPISGHTALYWYRQSLGQGLEFLIYFQGNSAPDKSGLPSDRFSAERTGGSVSTLTIQRTQQEDSAVYLCASSLAGVTEAFFGQGTRLTVV.

This sequence joins TRBV5-5 and TRBJ1-1; D is undetermined. Trimming stripped 3 bases from V and 4 bases from J, with 16 bases between. This CDR3 spans 15 amino acids. Looked up from germline, CDR1 is SGHKS and CDR2 is YYEKEE (reference sequence). CDR3 residues: CASSSTVAEGTEAFF. CDR3 coding DNA: TGTGCCAGCAGCTCGACTGTAGCGGAGGGCACTGAAGCTTTCTTT.

This rearrangement joins TRBV7-8 to TRBJ2-4; possibly TRBD1 for D (5 bases). V was pared by 5 bases and J by 0 bases, with 11 bases between. Germline CDR1 reads SGHVS; CDR2 reads FQNEAQ. This CDR3 region has 15 residues. DNA for the CDR3: TGTGCCAGCAGCCACGACAGTCTAGCCAAAAACATTCAGTACTTC. It encodes CASSHDSLAKNIQYF.

This chain links TRBV12-5 with TRBJ1-6; no reliable D call. Trimming shortened V by 0 bases and J by 8 bases, and 5 bases separated the two germline ends. CDR1 and CDR2 (germline): LGHNT, FRNRAP. The CDR3 is made up of 13 amino acids. The chain's CDR3 is CASGLVAHSPLHF. Here the CDR3 DNA reads TGTGCTAGTGGTTTGGTGGCTCATTCACCCCTCCACTTT. Full variable domain (remainder filled in from reference TRBV12-5 and TRBJ1-6): DARVTQTPRHKVTEMGQEVTMRCQPILGHNTVFWYRQTMMQGLELLAYFRNRAPLDDSGMPKDRFSAEMPDATLATLKIQPSEPRDSAVYFCASGLVAHSPLHFGNGTRLTVT.

The chain employs TRBV19 and TRBJ1-2; 10 positions agree with TRBD1. Unmatched junction bases numbered 7, after V lost 5 bases and J lost 4 bases. Germline V lookup: CDR1 LNHDA, CDR2 SQIVND (reference sequence). This CDR3 has 15 amino acids. This CDR3 reads CASSPRDRGTYGYTF. DNA for the CDR3: TGTGCCAGTAGTCCCCGGGACAGGGGTACCTATGGCTACACCTTC.

V and J are TRBV2 and TRBJ1-1; D may be TRBD1 (6 bases). The CDR3 sequence is 14 residues long. V was cut by 8 bases and J by 3 bases, with 16 bases left in between. The germline CDR1 and CDR2 sequences are SNHLY and FYNNEI. The CDR3 spells CASPPGGAHTEAFF. For the CDR3, the DNA is TGTGCCAGCCCCCCTGGGGGGGCTCACACTGAAGCTTTCTTT.

This clone was seen only a few times. V gene TRBV7-9 combines with J gene TRBJ2-7; D uncertain. From germline, CDR1 is SEHNR and CDR2 FQNEAQ (reference sequence). The length of the CDR3 is 15 residues. V was trimmed by 5 bases and J by 0 bases, leaving 14 bases between them. This CDR3 reads CASSPGLASSYEQYF. Written as DNA, the CDR3 is TGTGCCAGCAGCCCCGGTCTGGCGAGCTCCTACGAGCAGTACTTC. Together with reference TRBV7-9 and TRBJ2-7, the CDR3 gives the full variable domain: DTGVSQNPRHKITKRGQNVTFRCDPISEHNRLYWYRQTLGQGPEFLTYFQNEAQLEKSRLLSDRFSAERPKGSFSTLEIQRTEQGDSAMYLCASSPGLASSYEQYFGPGTRLTVT.

This sequence joins TRBV5-1 and TRBJ2-5, with unresolved D. Looked up from germline, CDR1 is SGHRS and CDR2 is YFSETQ. Trimming removed 3 bases from V and 2 bases from J, with 8 bases in between. The CDR3 contains 13 residues. CDR3: CASSSPPQETQYF. For the CDR3, the DNA is TGCGCCAGCAGCTCACCGCCACAAGAGACCCAGTACTTC.

This clone was detected only a few times. The chain combines TRBV2 with TRBJ2-3, with 7 positions matching TRBD1. The V and J ends lost 2 bases and 2 bases, in that order; junction bases with no gene match: 7. CDR3 length: 16 amino acids. CDR1 and CDR2 from the germline V gene are SNHLY and FYNNEI. The CDR3: CASSEPDRADTDTQYF. The CDR3 bases are TGTGCCAGCAGTGAACCCGACAGGGCAGACACAGATACGCAGTATTTT.